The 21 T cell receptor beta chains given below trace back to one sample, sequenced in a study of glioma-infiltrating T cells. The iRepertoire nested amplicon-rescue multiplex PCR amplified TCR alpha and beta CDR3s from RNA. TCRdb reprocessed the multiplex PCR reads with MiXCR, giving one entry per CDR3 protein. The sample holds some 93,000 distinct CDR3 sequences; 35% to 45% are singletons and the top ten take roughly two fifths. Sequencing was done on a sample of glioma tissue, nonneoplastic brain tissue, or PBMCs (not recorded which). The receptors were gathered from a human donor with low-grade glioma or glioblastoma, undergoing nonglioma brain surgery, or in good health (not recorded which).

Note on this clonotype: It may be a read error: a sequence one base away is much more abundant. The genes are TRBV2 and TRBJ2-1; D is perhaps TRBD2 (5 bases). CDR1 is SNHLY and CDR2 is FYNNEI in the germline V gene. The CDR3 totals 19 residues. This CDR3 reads CASSEPRLNPGNLNNEQSF. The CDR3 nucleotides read TGTGCCAGCAGTGAACCCCGATTGAATCCCGGGAATCTAAACAATGAGCAGTCCTTC.

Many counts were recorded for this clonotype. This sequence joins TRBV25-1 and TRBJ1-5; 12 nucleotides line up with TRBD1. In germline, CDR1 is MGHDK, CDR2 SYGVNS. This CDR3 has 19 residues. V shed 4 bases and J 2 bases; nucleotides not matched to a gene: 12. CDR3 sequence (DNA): TGTGCCAGCAGTGGATCAAAGGGACAGGGGGCTATTGGCAATCAGCCCCAGCATTTT. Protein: CASSGSKGQGAIGNQPQHF.

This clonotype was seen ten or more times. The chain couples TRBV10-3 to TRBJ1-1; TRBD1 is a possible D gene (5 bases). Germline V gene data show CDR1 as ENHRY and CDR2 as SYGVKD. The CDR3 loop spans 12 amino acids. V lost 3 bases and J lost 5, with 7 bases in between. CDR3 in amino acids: CAISEGVTEAFF. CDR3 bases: TGTGCCATCAGTGAAGGGGTAACTGAAGCTTTCTTT.

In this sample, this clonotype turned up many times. CDR3 loop: CAISEYRDTGGNEQFF. DNA of the CDR3: TGTGCCATCAGTGAGTACCGGGACACAGGAGGGAATGAGCAGTTCTTC. The chain combines TRBV10-3 with TRBJ2-1; possibly TRBD1 or TRBD2 for D (6 bases each). The germline V gene encodes CDR1 ENHRY and CDR2 SYGVKD. This CDR3 comprises 16 residues. V was trimmed by 1 base and J by 7 bases, leaving 17 bases between them.

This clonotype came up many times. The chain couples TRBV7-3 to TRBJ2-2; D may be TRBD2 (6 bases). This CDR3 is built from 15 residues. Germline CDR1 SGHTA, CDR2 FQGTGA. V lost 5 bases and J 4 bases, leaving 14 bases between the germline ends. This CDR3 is CASSPMLAATGELFF. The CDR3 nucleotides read TGTGCCAGCAGCCCCATGTTAGCGGCCACCGGGGAGCTGTTTTTT.

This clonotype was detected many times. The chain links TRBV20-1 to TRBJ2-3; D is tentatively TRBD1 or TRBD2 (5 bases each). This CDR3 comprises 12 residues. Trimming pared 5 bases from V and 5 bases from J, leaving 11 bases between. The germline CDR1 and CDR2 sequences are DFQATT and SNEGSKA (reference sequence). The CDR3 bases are TGCAGTGCTGGGGCGGCGGGAGATACGCAGTATTTT. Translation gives CSAGAAGDTQYF.

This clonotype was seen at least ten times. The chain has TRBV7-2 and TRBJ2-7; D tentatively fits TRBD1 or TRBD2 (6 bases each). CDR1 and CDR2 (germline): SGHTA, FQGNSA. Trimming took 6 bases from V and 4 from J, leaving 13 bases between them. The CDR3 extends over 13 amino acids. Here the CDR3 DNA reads TGTGCCAGCAGACGGGGGCCCTTATACGAGCAGTACTTC. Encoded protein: CASRRGPLYEQYF. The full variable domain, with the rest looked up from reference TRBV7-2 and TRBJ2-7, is GAGVSQSPSNKVTEKGKDVELRCDPISGHTALYWYRQSLGQGLEFLIYFQGNSAPDKSGLPSDRFSAERTGGSVSTLTIQRTQQEDSAVYLCASRRGPLYEQYFGPGTRLTVT.

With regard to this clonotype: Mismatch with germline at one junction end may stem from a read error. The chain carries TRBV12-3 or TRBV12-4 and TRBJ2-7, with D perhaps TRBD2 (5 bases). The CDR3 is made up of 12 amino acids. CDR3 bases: TGTGCCAGCAGTTTAACAAGCGGCGAGCAGTATTTC. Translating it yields CASSLTSGEQYF.

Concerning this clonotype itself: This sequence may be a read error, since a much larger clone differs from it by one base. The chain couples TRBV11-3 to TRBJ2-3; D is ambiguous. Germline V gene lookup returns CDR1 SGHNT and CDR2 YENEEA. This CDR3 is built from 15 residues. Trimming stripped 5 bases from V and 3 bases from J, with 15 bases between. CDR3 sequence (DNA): TGTGCCAGCAGCGCCCAGACGTCAGCGACAGATACGCAGTATTTT. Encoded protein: CASSAQTSATDTQYF.

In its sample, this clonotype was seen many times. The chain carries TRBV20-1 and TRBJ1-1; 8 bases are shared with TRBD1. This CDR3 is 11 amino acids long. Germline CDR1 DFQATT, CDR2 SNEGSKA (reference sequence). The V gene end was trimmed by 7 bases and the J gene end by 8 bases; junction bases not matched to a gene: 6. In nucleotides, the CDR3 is TGCAGTGTTCCTCGGGACAGGGAAGCTTTCTTT. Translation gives CSVPRDREAFF.

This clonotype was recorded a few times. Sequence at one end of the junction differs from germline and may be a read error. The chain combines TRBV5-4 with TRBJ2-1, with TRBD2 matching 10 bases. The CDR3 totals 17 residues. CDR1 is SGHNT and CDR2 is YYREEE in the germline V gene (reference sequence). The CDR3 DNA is TGTGCTAGCAGCTTGGCGTTACTAGCGGGAAGTTACAATGAGCAGCTCTTC. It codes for CASSLALLAGSYNEQLF.

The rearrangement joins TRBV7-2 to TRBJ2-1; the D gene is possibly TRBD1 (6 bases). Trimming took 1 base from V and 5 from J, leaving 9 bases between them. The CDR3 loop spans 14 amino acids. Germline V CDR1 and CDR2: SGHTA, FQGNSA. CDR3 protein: CASSLEWTDNEQFF. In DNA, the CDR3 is TGTGCCAGCAGCTTAGAGTGGACAGACAATGAGCAGTTCTTC.

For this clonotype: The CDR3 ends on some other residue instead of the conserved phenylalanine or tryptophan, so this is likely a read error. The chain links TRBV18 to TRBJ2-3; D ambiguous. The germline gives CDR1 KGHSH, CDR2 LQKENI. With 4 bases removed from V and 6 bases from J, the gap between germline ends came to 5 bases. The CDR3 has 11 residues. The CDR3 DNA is TGTGCCAGCTCACTGGCCGATACGCAGTATTCT. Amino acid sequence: CASSLADTQYS.

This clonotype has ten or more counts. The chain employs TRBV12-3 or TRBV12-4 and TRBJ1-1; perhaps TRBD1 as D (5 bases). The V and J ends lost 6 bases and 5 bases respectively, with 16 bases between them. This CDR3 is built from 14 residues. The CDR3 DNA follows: TGTGCCAGCAGCCCCGGGGGGGGACGAACTGAAGCTTTCTTT. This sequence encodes CASSPGGGRTEAFF.

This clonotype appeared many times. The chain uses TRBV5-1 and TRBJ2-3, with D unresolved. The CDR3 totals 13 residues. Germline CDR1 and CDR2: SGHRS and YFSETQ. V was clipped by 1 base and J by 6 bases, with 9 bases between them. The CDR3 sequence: CASSLSPRDTQYF. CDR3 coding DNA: TGCGCCAGCAGCTTGTCCCCTCGTGATACGCAGTATTTT.

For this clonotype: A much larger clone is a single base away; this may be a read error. The CDR3 reads CASSLGPPPAYNKQFF. The CDR3 bases are TGTGCCAGCAGCCTGGGACCTCCGCCGGCCTACAATAAGCAGTTCTTC. V is TRBV7-9 and J is TRBJ2-1; D possibly matches TRBD1 or TRBD2 (5 bases each). Germline V lookup: CDR1 SEHNR, CDR2 FQNEAQ (reference sequence). The CDR3 consists of 16 residues. Combining the CDR3 with reference TRBV7-9 and TRBJ2-1 gives the whole variable domain DTGVSQNPRHKITKRGQNVTFRCDPISEHNRLYWYRQTLGQGPEFLTYFQNEAQLEKSRLLSDRFSAERPKGSFSTLEIQRTEQGDSAMYLCASSLGPPPAYNKQFFGPGTRLTVL.

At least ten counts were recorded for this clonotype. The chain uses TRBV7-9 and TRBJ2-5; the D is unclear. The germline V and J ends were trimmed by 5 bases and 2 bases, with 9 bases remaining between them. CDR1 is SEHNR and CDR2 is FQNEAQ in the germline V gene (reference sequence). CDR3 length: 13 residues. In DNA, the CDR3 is TGTGCCAGCAGCCGGACGGAACAAGAGACCCAGTACTTC. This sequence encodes CASSRTEQETQYF.

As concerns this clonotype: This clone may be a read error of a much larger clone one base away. CDR3 coding DNA: TGCGCCAGCAGCCTGGACCGTCGTCTTGCCTACAATGGGCAGCTCTTC. Its protein is CASSLDRRLAYNGQLF. This rearrangement joins TRBV4-1 to TRBJ2-1; D not certain. The germline V gene encodes CDR1 MGHRA and CDR2 YSYEKL. The CDR3 loop spans 16 amino acids.

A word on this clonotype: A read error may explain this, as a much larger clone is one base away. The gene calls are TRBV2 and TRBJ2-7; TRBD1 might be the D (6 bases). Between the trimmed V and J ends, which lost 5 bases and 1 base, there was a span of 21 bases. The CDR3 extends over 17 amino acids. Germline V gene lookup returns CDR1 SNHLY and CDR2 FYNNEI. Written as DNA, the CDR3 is TGTGCCAGCAGTCTTCCCTCTGGGACACTTTCTTCCTACGAGCAGTACTTC. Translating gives CASSLPSGTLSSYEQYF.

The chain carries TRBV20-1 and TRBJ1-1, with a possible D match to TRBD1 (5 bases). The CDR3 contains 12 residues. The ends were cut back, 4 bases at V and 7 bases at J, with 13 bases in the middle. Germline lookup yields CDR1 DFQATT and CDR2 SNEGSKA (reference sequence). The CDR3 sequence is CSATGPALEAFF. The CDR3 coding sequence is TGCAGTGCTACAGGGCCCGCGCTTGAAGCTTTCTTT.

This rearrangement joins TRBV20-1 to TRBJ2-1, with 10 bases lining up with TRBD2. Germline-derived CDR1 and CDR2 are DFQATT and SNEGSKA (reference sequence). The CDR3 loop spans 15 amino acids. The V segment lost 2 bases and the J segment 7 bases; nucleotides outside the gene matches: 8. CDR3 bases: TGCAGTGCTAGACGCCTAGCGGGAGAGGGTAATGAGCAGTTCTTC. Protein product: CSARRLAGEGNEQFF.